Each of the 32 T cell receptor beta chains below was sequenced from the same sample in a study of blood T cell repertoires in COVID-19 (dated by TCRdb to 2020 to 2022). Library method: the immunoSEQ multiplex PCR assay. The table was pulled from immuneACCESS by TCRdb, which kept in-frame rearrangements only. Such tables lose some clones; where checked, under half of the loss comes from unresolved V genes, and the rest has no known cause. The sample table contains over 200,000 clones; only one count was recorded for roughly 88% of them. The ten largest clones capture approximately 2% of the sample. The specimen was peripheral blood. Receptors were obtained from a man aged 35-49 years who had recovered from COVID-19.

In its sample, this clone was seen a few times. This chain uses TRBV11-3 with TRBJ2-1; D not resolved. Germline V lookup: CDR1 SGHNT, CDR2 YENEEA. V lost 5 bases and J 3 bases, leaving 14 bases between the germline ends. This CDR3 spans 15 amino acids. The CDR3 spells CASSQSSDGYNEQFF. In DNA form, the CDR3 reads TGTGCCAGCAGCCAATCGAGCGACGGCTACAATGAGCAGTTCTTC.

This clone occurred once. The chain combines TRBV7-2 with TRBJ2-6; D gene uncertain. The CDR3 sequence is 14 residues long. Germline V gene data show CDR1 as SGHTA and CDR2 as FQGNSA. The germline V and J ends were trimmed by 5 bases and 4 bases, with 9 bases remaining between them. CDR3 sequence reads: CASSLRLGANVLTF. For the CDR3, the DNA is TGTGCCAGCAGCCTCAGGTTGGGGGCCAACGTCCTGACTTTC.

A few counts support this clone. This chain links TRBV6-5 with TRBJ2-7, with D possibly being TRBD2 (5 bases). The V end lost 6 bases, the J end lost 0 bases, and 15 bases lay between the germline ends. There are 15 residues in the CDR3. CDR1 is MNHEY and CDR2 is SVGAGI in the germline V gene. The CDR3 here is CASRIRAVGSYEQYF. In DNA form, the CDR3 reads TGTGCCAGCAGGATTCGAGCGGTGGGCTCCTACGAGCAGTACTTC.

This clone was recorded only once. V and J are TRBV28 and TRBJ2-7, with D tentatively TRBD1 (6 bases). CDR1 is MDHEN and CDR2 is SYDVKM in the germline V gene. V was shortened by 6 bases and J by 3 bases, with 12 bases between the two germline ends. The CDR3 length is 13 residues. As DNA, the CDR3 is TGTGCCAGCAGGGGGGCAGGTGACTACGAGCAGTACTTC. Translation: CASRGAGDYEQYF.

This chain connects TRBV18 to TRBJ1-5; TRBD1 is a possible D gene (6 bases). The CDR3 spans 14 residues. The germline V and J ends were trimmed by 3 bases and 5 bases, with 11 bases remaining between them. Germline-derived CDR1 and CDR2 are KGHSH and LQKENI. CDR3 residues: CASSPWTDHQPQHF. The CDR3 bases are TGTGCCAGCTCACCCTGGACAGACCATCAGCCCCAGCATTTT.

V is TRBV5-8 and J is TRBJ2-7; TRBD1 matches at 7 bases. The length of the CDR3 is 14 residues. Trimming cost V 4 bases and J 6 bases; bases outside gene matches: 10. Germline lookup yields CDR1 SGHTS and CDR2 YDEGEE. CDR3 coding DNA: TGTGCCAGCAGCCTAAAACAGGGGATTACCGAGCAGTACTTC. Translation gives CASSLKQGITEQYF.

V and J are TRBV2 and TRBJ2-5, with D hard to call. Germline CDR1 reads SNHLY; CDR2 reads FYNNEI. The CDR3 runs to 13 residues. The ends were cut back, 3 bases at V and 1 base at J, with 6 bases in the middle. The CDR3 nucleotides read TGTGCCAGCAGTGACGTATCCCAAGAGACCCAGTACTTC. Translated: CASSDVSQETQYF.

This chain uses TRBV9 with TRBJ2-7; 10 bases are shared with TRBD1. Germline V gene lookup returns CDR1 SGDLS and CDR2 YYNGEE. V shed 0 bases and J 3 bases; nucleotides not matched to a gene: 0. This CDR3 is built from 14 residues. CDR3 bases: TGTGCCAGCAGCGTAGGGGACAGGGGCTACGAGCAGTACTTC. Translation gives CASSVGDRGYEQYF.

Concerning this clone itself: One junction end disagrees with the germline gene, perhaps due to a read error. Other DNA variants within this sample encode the same CDR3. The CDR3 region has the DNA TGCGCCAGCAGCTTAGGACAGTACTACGAACAGTACTTC. Its translation is CASSLGQYYEQYF. V and J are TRBV5-1 and TRBJ2-7; D may be TRBD1 (6 bases). The CDR3 length is 13 residues. CDR1 SGHRS and CDR2 YFSETQ come from the germline V gene.

In DNA, the CDR3 is TGTGCCAGTCGTAGGGTTGGGAGTACAGATACGCAGTATTTT. It is translated as CASRRVGSTDTQYF. The rearrangement links TRBV5-4 to TRBJ2-3, with D possibly being TRBD2 (5 bases). This CDR3 is 14 amino acids long. Germline values: CDR1 SGHNT, CDR2 YYREEE (reference sequence). Trimming left V 8 bases short and J 3 bases short, with 16 bases between.

The chain couples TRBV9 to TRBJ2-7; weak D call: TRBD1 (6 bases). This CDR3 region has 14 residues. Looked up from germline, CDR1 is SGDLS and CDR2 is YYNGEE. The V gene lost 2 bases and the J gene lost 7 bases, with 16 bases spanning the gap. The CDR3 nucleotides read TGTGCCAGCAGCGTTTCTCCGGGACATGGGGAGCAGTACTTC. Encoded protein: CASSVSPGHGEQYF.

V gene TRBV6-2 or TRBV6-3 combines with J gene TRBJ1-1; the D gene is possibly TRBD1 (6 bases). V was pared by 4 bases and J by 5 bases, with 17 bases between. The CDR3 is made up of 15 amino acids. The germline gives CDR1 MNHEY, CDR2 SVGEGT. The CDR3 loop is CASSSPGQRGTEAFF. CDR3 in DNA: TGTGCCAGCAGTTCCCCCGGACAGAGAGGGACTGAAGCTTTCTTT.

This clone came up once. The V gene is TRBV6-5, the J gene TRBJ1-5; D is unclear. CDR3 length equals 12 residues. Germline CDR1 and CDR2: MNHEY and SVGAGI. Trimming left V 6 bases short and J 8 bases short, with 11 bases between. DNA of the CDR3: TGTGCCAGCAGCGCCTCATCGGAGCCCCAGCATTTT. Residues: CASSASSEPQHF.

The chain carries TRBV3-1 (or the pseudogene TRBV3-2) and TRBJ1-2; D gene uncertain. CDR1 LGHDT and CDR2 YNNKEL come from the germline V gene (reference sequence). The CDR3 is made up of 17 amino acids. The germline V and J ends were trimmed by 0 bases and 4 bases, with 18 bases remaining between them. The CDR3 here is CASSQDLTLVQVYGYTF. The DNA for the CDR3 is TGTGCCAGCAGCCAAGATCTAACTTTGGTTCAGGTCTATGGCTACACCTTC.

The chain uses TRBV2 and TRBJ2-7; 9 bases are a match to TRBD2. With 7 bases clipped from V and 3 bases from J, the junction kept 1 base outside the gene matches. The CDR3 runs to 12 residues. Germline V gene lookup returns CDR1 SNHLY and CDR2 FYNNEI. CDR3 DNA sequence: TGTGCCAGCATACTAGCGGGCTACGAGCAGTACTTC. Protein: CASILAGYEQYF. Full variable domain (missing parts from reference TRBV2 and TRBJ2-7): EPEVTQTPSHQVTQMGQEVILRCVPISNHLYFYWYRQILGQKVEFLVSFYNNEISEKSEIFDDQFSVERPDGSNFTLKIRSTKLEDSAMYFCASILAGYEQYFGPGTRLTVT.

V gene TRBV6-1 combines with J gene TRBJ1-2; D is uncertain. Trimming stripped 2 bases from V and 6 bases from J, with 13 bases between. Germline V gene sequence: CDR1 MNHNS, CDR2 SASEGT. This CDR3 contains 14 residues. CDR3 amino acids: CASSEFIIPDGYTF. The CDR3 DNA sequence: TGTGCCAGCAGTGAATTTATCATACCAGATGGCTACACCTTC.

The rearrangement joins TRBV24-1 to TRBJ1-2; D not resolved. The CDR3 is 12 amino acids. V shed 5 bases and J shed 5 bases, with 8 bases lying between them. CDR1 and CDR2 (germline): KGHDR, SFDVKD. The CDR3 DNA follows: TGTGCCACCAGTGGCGGTAGATATGGCTACACCTTC. Amino acid sequence: CATSGGRYGYTF.

The V gene is TRBV6-5, the J gene TRBJ2-2; tentatively, D is TRBD1 (6 bases). Germline V CDR1 and CDR2: MNHEY, SVGAGI. CDR3 size: 13 residues. Trimming pared 6 bases from V and 6 bases from J, leaving 11 bases between. In DNA form, the CDR3 reads TGTGCCAGCAGCCGGGACATCGCCGGGGAGCTGTTTTTT. This translates into CASSRDIAGELFF.

This chain uses TRBV3-1 (or the pseudogene TRBV3-2) with TRBJ2-7; TRBD2 agrees at 11 bases. J lost 3 bases, V lost 3 bases, and 1 base had no gene match. The CDR3 has 14 amino acids. The V gene's germline CDR1 is LGHDT and CDR2 YNNKEL (reference sequence). Written as DNA, the CDR3 is TGTGCCAGCAGCCATGGGACTAGCGGCTACGAGCAGTACTTC. Its translation is CASSHGTSGYEQYF.

In its sample, this clone was seen once. This sequence joins TRBV4-3 and TRBJ2-1; D is unclear. V was cut by 1 base and J by 9 bases, with 7 bases left in between. CDR3 length equals 12 residues. Germline V CDR1 and CDR2: LGHNA, YSLEER. CDR3 nucleotides: TGCGCCAGCAGCCAAGGATCGGGTGAGCAGTTCTTC. Protein: CASSQGSGEQFF.

V and J are TRBV20-1 and TRBJ2-7; D unclear. The CDR3 runs 11 residues. Deletions cut 5 bases from V and 5 bases from J, with 10 bases between. Germline lookup yields CDR1 DFQATT and CDR2 SNEGSKA (reference sequence). The CDR3 sequence is CSAFRLDEQYF. In nucleotides, the CDR3 is TGCAGTGCTTTTCGACTCGACGAGCAGTACTTC.

The chain has TRBV11-3 and TRBJ1-1; D uncertain. The CDR3 runs to 14 residues. Germline-derived CDR1 and CDR2 are SGHNT and YENEEA. The V end was cut by 5 bases, the J end by 4 bases, with 14 bases between. CDR3: CASSPIPGSTEAFF. The CDR3 region has the DNA TGTGCCAGCAGCCCGATACCGGGGAGCACTGAAGCTTTCTTT.

The CDR3 loop is CASSSSGQGNSPLHF. The CDR3 bases are TGTGCCAGCAGTTCCTCGGGACAGGGGAATTCACCCCTCCACTTT. The V gene is TRBV28, the J gene TRBJ1-6; 10 bases are shared with TRBD1. The trim removed 4 bases at V and 7 bases at J, leaving 4 bases unmatched. The CDR3 loop spans 15 amino acids. Per the germline V gene, CDR1 is MDHEN and CDR2 is SYDVKM. Using reference TRBV28 and TRBJ1-6 for the parts outside the CDR3, the full variable domain is DVKVTQSSRYLVKRTGEKVFLECVQDMDHENMFWYRQDPGLGLRLIYFSYDVKMKEKGDIPEGYSVSREKKERFSLILESASTNQTSMYLCASSSSGQGNSPLHFGNGTRLTVT.

V usage is TRBV12-3 or TRBV12-4 and J usage is TRBJ1-1; D remains unclear. Trimming removed 5 bases from V and 5 bases from J, with 12 bases in between. The CDR3 runs to 13 residues. The DNA for the CDR3 is TGTGCCAGCAGTCTCCCACCGGGGACTGAAGCTTTCTTT. Translation gives CASSLPPGTEAFF.

This clone showed up just once. The chain uses TRBV25-1 and TRBJ1-4, with TRBD1 matching 9 bases. CDR1 is MGHDK, CDR2 SYGVNS, per germline. The CDR3 has 17 amino acids. Unmatched junction bases numbered 5, after V lost 3 bases and J lost 0 bases. The CDR3 sequence is CASSDLGQGPTNEKLFF. The DNA for the CDR3 is TGTGCCAGCAGTGACCTGGGACAGGGCCCAACTAATGAAAAACTGTTTTTT.

This clone was seen only once. The chain has TRBV19 and TRBJ2-1; 9 bases match TRBD2. V was clipped by 4 bases and J by 0 bases; unmatched bases: 13. The CDR3 covers 19 residues. Germline CDR1 LNHDA, CDR2 SQIVND (reference sequence). CDR3 in amino acids: CASSSTIIPGLASYNEQFF. Here the CDR3 DNA reads TGTGCCAGTAGTAGTACGATCATACCGGGACTAGCCTCCTACAATGAGCAGTTCTTC.

This clone has a single count. V usage is TRBV29-1 and J usage is TRBJ2-7, with D maybe TRBD1 (5 bases). Per germline, CDR1 SQVTM and CDR2 ANQGSEA. V was clipped by 0 bases and J by 9 bases, with 12 bases between them. This CDR3 contains 12 residues. Written as DNA, the CDR3 is TGCAGCGTTGAAGATCGCAGGGAAGGGCAGTACTTC. Translation gives CSVEDRREGQYF.

The chain combines TRBV18 with TRBJ2-7; a weak D match, TRBD2 (6 bases). V dropped 3 bases and J dropped 2 bases, with 11 bases sitting between them. The CDR3 contains 14 residues. Germline V gene lookup returns CDR1 KGHSH and CDR2 LQKENI. In DNA, the CDR3 is TGTGCCAGCTCACCCGGGACTCCACCCTACGAGCAGTACTTC. It yields the protein CASSPGTPPYEQYF.

This clone was seen more than once but under ten times. The J gene is TRBJ2-4, the V gene TRBV1; TRBD1 is taken as the D call from the table, unchecked against the DNA. TRBV1 is a known pseudogene. The CDR3 covers 16 residues. For the CDR3, the DNA is TGCACCAGCAGCCCCCCACCTTGGCTAGCCAAAAACATTCAGTACTTC. Translating gives CTSSPPPWLAKNIQYF.

The chain carries TRBV6-6 and TRBJ1-1, with D tentatively TRBD1 (5 bases). The CDR3 contains 16 residues. V lost 7 bases and J 1 base, leaving 19 bases between the germline ends. The V gene's germline CDR1 is MNHNY and CDR2 SVGAGI (reference sequence). The DNA of the CDR3 is TGTGCCAGCATGGATTGGGCCGCCGGGGGGAACACTGAAGCTTTCTTT. Translating gives CASMDWAAGGNTEAFF.

The chain recombines TRBV27 with TRBJ2-7; possibly TRBD1 for D (6 bases). CDR1 and CDR2 from the germline V gene are MNHEY and SMNVEV (reference sequence). V was cut by 5 bases and J by 6 bases, with 11 bases left in between. The CDR3 is 12 residues long. CDR3 residues: CASSVQGSEQYF. The CDR3 DNA is TGTGCCAGCAGTGTACAGGGATCCGAGCAGTACTTC.

This chain links TRBV10-3 with TRBJ1-6; TRBD1 matches at 9 bases. This CDR3 has 13 amino acids. The germline V gene encodes CDR1 ENHRY and CDR2 SYGVKD. V gave up 4 bases and J gave up 8 bases; unmatched junction bases: 0. CDR3 sequence: CAISGQGDSPLHF. CDR3 in DNA: TGTGCCATCAGTGGACAGGGGGATTCACCCCTCCACTTT.